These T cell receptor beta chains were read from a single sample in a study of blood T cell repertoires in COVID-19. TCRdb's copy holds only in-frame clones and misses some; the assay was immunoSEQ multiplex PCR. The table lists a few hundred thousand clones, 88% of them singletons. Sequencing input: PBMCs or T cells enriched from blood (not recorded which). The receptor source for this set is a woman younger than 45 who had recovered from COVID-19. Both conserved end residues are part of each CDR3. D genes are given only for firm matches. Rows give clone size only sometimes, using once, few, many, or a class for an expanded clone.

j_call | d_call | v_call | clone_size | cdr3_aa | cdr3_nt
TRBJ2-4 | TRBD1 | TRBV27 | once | CASTTGRINIQYF | TGTGCCAGCACGACAGGGAGAATAAACATTCAGTACTTC
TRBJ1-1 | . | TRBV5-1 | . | CASSPGTLNTEAFF | TGCGCCAGCAGCCCAGGGACATTGAACACTGAAGCTTTCTTT
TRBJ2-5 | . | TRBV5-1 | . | CASSFGLQETQYF | TGCGCCAGCAGCTTTGGACTGCAAGAGACCCAGTACTTC
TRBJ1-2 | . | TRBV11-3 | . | CASSPPAGYGYTF | TGTGCCAGCAGCCCGCCCGCGGGGTATGGCTACACCTTC
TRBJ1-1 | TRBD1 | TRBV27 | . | CASSYGQASTEAFF | TGTGCCAGCAGCTATGGACAGGCTTCCACTGAAGCTTTCTTT
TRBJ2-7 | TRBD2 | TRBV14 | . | CASSQGSRLAGSEQYF | TGTGCCAGCAGCCAAGGTTCCAGACTAGCGGGGAGCGAGCAGTACTTC
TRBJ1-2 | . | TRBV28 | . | CASSHSSYGYTF | TGTGCCAGCTCTCACAGTTCGTATGGCTACACCTTC
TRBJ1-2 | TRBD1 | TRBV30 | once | CAWSWQGGGYTF | TGTGCCTGGAGTTGGCAGGGGGGTGGCTACACCTTC
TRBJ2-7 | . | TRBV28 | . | CASSYRIEQYF | TGTGCCAGCAGTTACAGAATCGAGCAGTACTTC
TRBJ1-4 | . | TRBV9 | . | CASSVGPVRFILEKLFF | TGTGCCAGCAGCGTAGGCCCCGTCCGTTTCATACTTGAAAAACTGTTTTTT
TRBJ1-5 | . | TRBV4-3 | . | CASSPKLTGSRSSNQPQHF | TGCGCCAGCAGCCCGAAATTAACCGGGTCACGAAGTAGCAATCAGCCCCAGCATTTT
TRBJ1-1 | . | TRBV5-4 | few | CASSHPDTDKEAFF | TGTGCCAGCAGCCACCCGGACACCGACAAGGAAGCTTTCTTT
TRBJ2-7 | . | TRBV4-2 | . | CASSQGVRLVLSEQYF | TGTGCCAGCAGCCAAGGGGTTCGGCTAGTTCTCTCCGAGCAGTACTTC
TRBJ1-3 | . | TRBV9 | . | CASSVGGNSGNTIYF | TGTGCCAGCAGCGTAGGAGGGAACTCTGGAAACACCATATATTTT
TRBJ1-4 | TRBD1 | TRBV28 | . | CASSSIGTGTLELFF | TGTGCCAGCAGTTCGATCGGGACAGGGACCCTTGAACTGTTTTTT
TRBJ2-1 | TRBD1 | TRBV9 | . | CASSAPTKATGRINEQFF | TGTGCCAGCAGCGCTCCTACCAAAGCGACAGGGCGGATCAATGAGCAGTTCTTC
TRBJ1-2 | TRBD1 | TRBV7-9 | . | CASEKRTGVVIGGYTF | TGTGCCAGCGAAAAACGGACAGGTGTAGTCATAGGGGGCTACACCTTC
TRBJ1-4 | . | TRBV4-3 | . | CASSQERTANEKLFF | TGCGCCAGCAGCCAAGAGCGAACAGCTAATGAAAAACTGTTTTTT
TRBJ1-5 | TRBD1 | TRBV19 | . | CASSMTGGGNQPQHF | TGTGCCAGTAGTATGACAGGGGGCGGCAATCAGCCCCAGCATTTT
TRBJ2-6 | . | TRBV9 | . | CASSPQGAGANVLTF | TGTGCCAGCAGCCCACAGGGAGCTGGGGCCAACGTCCTGACTTTC
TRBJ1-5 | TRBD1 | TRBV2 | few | CASSVRQGIYQPQHF | TGTGCCAGCAGTGTCCGACAGGGGATTTATCAGCCCCAGCATTTT
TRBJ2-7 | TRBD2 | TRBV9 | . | CASSVDGGGVYEQYF | TGTGCCAGCAGCGTAGATGGGGGAGGGGTGTACGAGCAGTACTTC
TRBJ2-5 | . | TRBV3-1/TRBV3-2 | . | CASSQTVGRRETQYF | TGTGCCAGCAGCCAAACAGTGGGGAGAAGAGAGACCCAGTACTTC
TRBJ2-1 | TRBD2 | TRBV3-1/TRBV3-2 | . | CASSQDLASGRTNEQFF | TGTGCCAGCAGCCAAGATCTGGCCAGCGGGAGAACTAATGAGCAGTTCTTC
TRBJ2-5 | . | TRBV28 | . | CASTPWRGLQETQYF | TGTGCCAGCACCCCGTGGCGGGGCCTACAAGAGACCCAGTACTTC
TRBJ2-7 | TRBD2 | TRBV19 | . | CASSGLRTGTSPSYEQYF | TGTGCCAGTAGTGGGCTAAGAACCGGGACTAGCCCCTCCTACGAGCAGTACTTC
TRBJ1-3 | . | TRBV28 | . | CASTSGDSGNTIYF | TGTGCCAGCACGTCGGGGGACTCTGGAAACACCATATATTTT
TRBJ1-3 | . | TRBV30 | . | CAWSTAGGMNTIYF | TGTGCCTGGAGTACGGCTGGAGGTATGAACACCATATATTTT
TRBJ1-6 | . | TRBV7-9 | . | CASSGRLSPLHF | TGTGCCAGCAGCGGTAGACTCTCACCCCTCCACTTT
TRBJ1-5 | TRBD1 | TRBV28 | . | CASRGTGGQPQHF | TGTGCCAGCAGGGGGACAGGGGGTCAGCCCCAGCATTTT
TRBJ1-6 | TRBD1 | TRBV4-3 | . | CASSLGGQGVSPLHF | TGCGCCAGCAGCCTAGGGGGACAGGGGGTTTCACCCCTCCACTTT
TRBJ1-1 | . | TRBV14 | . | CASSLSGGDTEAFF | TGTGCCAGCAGCCTATCGGGGGGGGACACTGAAGCTTTCTTT
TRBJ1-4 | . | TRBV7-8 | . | CASSLQGPNHEKLFF | TGTGCCAGCAGCTTACAGGGTCCGAATCACGAAAAACTGTTTTTT
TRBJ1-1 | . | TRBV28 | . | CASQFVRDTEAFF | TGTGCCAGCCAGTTCGTACGGGACACTGAAGCTTTCTTT
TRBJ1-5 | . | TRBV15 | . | CATSGFGQRGEQPQHF | TGTGCCACCAGCGGATTTGGACAGCGAGGAGAACAGCCCCAGCATTTT
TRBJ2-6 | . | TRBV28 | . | CASTHRVGANVLTF | TGTGCCAGCACCCACAGGGTCGGGGCCAACGTCCTGACTTTC
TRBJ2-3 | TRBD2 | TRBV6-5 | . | CASSVSGAHTDTQYF | TGTGCCAGCAGCGTTAGCGGGGCCCACACAGATACGCAGTATTTT
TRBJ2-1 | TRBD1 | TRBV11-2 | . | CASSPRDSSYNEQFF | TGTGCCAGCAGCCCGAGGGACAGCTCCTACAATGAGCAGTTCTTC
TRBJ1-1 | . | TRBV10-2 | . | CASSESRLNTEAFF | TGCGCCAGCAGTGAGTCGAGGTTGAACACTGAAGCTTTCTTT
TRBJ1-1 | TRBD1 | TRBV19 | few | CASSKGAGGAPSTEAFF | TGTGCCAGTAGCAAAGGCGCAGGGGGCGCCCCCTCCACTGAAGCTTTCTTT
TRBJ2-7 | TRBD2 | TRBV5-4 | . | CASSFSGSSYEQYF | TGTGCCAGCAGCTTTAGCGGGAGCTCCTACGAGCAGTACTTC
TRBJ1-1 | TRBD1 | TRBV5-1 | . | CASSLVRGLGTEAFF | TGCGCCAGCAGCTTGGTCAGGGGGCTTGGCACTGAAGCTTTCTTT
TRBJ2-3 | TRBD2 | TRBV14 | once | CASSQGAGRTDTQYF | TGTGCCAGCAGCCAAGGAGCGGGGCGCACAGATACGCAGTATTTT
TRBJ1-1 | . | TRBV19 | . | CASSTTGGGTEAFF | TGTGCCAGTAGTACGACGGGAGGAGGAACTGAAGCTTTCTTT
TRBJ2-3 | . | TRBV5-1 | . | CASSPTSLWDTSTDTQYF | TGCGCCAGCAGCCCGACTAGCCTATGGGACACTAGCACAGATACGCAGTATTTT
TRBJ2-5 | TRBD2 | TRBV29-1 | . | CSVDLAGGQETQYF | TGCAGCGTTGACCTAGCGGGGGGCCAAGAGACCCAGTACTTC
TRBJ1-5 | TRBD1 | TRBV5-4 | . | CASSTNGQGSQPQHF | TGTGCCAGCAGCACAAATGGACAGGGTTCCCAGCCCCAGCATTTT
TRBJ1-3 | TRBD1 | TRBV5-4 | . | CASSLTGGSGNTIYF | TGTGCCAGCAGCTTGACAGGGGGCTCTGGAAACACCATATATTTT
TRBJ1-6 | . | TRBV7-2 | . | CASSFPRGSAYNSPLHF | TGTGCCAGCAGCTTTCCCAGGGGAAGCGCCTATAATTCACCCCTCCACTTT
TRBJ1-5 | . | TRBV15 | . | CATSRVIRGYSNQPQHF | TGTGCCACCAGCAGAGTTATTAGGGGGTATAGCAATCAGCCCCAGCATTTT
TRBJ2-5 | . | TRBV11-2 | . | CASSLDIETQYF | TGTGCCAGCAGCTTAGACATTGAGACCCAGTACTTC
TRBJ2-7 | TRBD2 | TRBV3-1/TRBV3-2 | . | CASSLLGLASEQYF | TGTGCCAGCAGCCTCCTTGGACTAGCGAGCGAGCAGTACTTC